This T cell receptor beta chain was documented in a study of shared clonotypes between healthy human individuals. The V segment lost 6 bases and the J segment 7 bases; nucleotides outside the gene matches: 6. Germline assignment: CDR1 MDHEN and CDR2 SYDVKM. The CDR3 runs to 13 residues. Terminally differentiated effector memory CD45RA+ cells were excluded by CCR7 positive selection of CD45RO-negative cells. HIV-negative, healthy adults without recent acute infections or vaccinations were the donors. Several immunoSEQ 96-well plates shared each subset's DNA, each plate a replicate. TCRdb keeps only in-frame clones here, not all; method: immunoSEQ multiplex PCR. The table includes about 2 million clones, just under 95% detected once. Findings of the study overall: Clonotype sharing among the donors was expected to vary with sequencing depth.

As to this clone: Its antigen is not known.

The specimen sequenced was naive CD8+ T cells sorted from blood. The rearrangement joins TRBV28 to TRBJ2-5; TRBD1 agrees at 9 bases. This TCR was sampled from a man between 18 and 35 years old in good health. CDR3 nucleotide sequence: TGTGCCAGCAGGGCGGGACAGGGCATGACCCAGTACTTC. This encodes CASRAGQGMTQYF.